This T cell receptor (beta chain) was recorded in a study of blood T cell repertoires in COVID-19. This clone has a handful of counts. The V gene's germline CDR1 is MDHEN and CDR2 SYDVKM. V lost 7 bases, J lost 6 bases, and 6 bases stayed unmatched. CDR3 length: 14 residues. Clones were read by immunoSEQ multiplex PCR, and TCRdb kept only the in-frame ones, dropping some. Of approximately 210,000 clones listed, around 88% are singletons. This receptor was obtained from a woman in her 50s with acute or convalescent COVID-19. V gene TRBV28 combines with J gene TRBJ2-7, with 13 bases that match TRBD2. The sequencing sample was made of peripheral blood. The CDR3 here is CASTPGLAGPEQYF. In nucleotides, the CDR3 is TGTGCCAGCACCCCGGGACTAGCGGGACCCGAGCAGTACTTC.